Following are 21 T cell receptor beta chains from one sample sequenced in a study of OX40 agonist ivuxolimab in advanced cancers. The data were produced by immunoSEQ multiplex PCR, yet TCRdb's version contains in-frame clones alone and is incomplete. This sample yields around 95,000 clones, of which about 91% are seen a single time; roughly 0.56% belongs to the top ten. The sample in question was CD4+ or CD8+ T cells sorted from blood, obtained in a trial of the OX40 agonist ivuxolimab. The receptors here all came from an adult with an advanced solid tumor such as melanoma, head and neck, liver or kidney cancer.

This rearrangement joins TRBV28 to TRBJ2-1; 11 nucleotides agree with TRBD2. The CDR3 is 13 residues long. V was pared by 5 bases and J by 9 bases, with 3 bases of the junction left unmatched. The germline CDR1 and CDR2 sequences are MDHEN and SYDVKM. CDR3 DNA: TGTGCCAGCAGTGTAGCGGGAGGGTCTGAGCAGTTCTTC. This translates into CASSVAGGSEQFF. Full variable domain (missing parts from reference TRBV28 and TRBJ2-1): DVKVTQSSRYLVKRTGEKVFLECVQDMDHENMFWYRQDPGLGLRLIYFSYDVKMKEKGDIPEGYSVSREKKERFSLILESASTNQTSMYLCASSVAGGSEQFFGPGTRLTVL.

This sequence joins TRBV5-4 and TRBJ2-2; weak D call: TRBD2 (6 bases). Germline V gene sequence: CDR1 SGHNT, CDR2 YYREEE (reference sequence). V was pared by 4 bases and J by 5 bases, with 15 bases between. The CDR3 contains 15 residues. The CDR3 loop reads CASSLQTSITGELFF. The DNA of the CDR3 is TGTGCCAGCAGCCTTCAGACTAGTATTACCGGGGAGCTGTTTTTT.

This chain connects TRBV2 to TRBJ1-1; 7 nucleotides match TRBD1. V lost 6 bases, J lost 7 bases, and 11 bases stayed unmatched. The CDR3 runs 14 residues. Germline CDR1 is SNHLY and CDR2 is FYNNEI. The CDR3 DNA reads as TGTGCCAGCAGACTTAATAGGGGGCAAAATGAAGCTTTCTTT. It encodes CASRLNRGQNEAFF.

The CDR3 nucleotides are TGTGCCAGCAGTCGGACAGGGGGAAACACTGAAGCTTTCTTT. As protein: CASSRTGGNTEAFF. J is TRBJ1-1 and V is TRBV6-5, with TRBD1 identical over 10 bases. The germline gives CDR1 MNHEY, CDR2 SVGAGI. The V and J ends lost 5 bases and 2 bases, in that order; junction bases with no gene match: 2. This CDR3 has 14 residues.

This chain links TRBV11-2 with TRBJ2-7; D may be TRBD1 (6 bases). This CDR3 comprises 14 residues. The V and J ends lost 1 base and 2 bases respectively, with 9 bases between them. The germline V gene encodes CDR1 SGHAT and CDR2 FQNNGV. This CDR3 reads CASSLATGTYEQYF. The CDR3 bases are TGTGCCAGCAGCTTAGCGACAGGAACCTACGAGCAGTACTTC.

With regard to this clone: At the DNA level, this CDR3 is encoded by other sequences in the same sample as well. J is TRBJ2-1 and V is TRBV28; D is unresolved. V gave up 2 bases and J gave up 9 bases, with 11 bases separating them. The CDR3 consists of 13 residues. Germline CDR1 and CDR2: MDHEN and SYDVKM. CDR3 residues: CASSLRGPAEQFF. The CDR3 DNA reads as TGTGCCAGCAGTTTACGCGGTCCGGCTGAGCAGTTCTTC.

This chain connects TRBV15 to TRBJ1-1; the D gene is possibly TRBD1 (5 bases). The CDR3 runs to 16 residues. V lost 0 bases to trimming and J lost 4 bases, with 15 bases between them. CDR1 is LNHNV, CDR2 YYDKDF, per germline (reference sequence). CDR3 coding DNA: TGTGCCACCAGCAGAGATAGGGGAATGGGGGGCACTGAAGCTTTCTTT. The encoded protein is CATSRDRGMGGTEAFF.

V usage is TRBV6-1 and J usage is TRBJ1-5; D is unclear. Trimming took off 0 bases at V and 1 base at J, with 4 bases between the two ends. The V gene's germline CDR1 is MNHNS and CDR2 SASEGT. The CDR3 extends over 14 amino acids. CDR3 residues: CASSEAGSNQPQHF. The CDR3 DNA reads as TGTGCCAGCAGTGAAGCGGGGAGCAATCAGCCCCAGCATTTT.

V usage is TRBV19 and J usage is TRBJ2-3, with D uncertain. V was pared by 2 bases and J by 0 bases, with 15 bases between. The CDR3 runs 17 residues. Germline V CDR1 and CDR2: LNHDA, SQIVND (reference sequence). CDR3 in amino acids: CASSIRGKDFSTDTQYF. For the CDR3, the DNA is TGTGCCAGTAGTATACGTGGAAAGGATTTTAGCACAGATACGCAGTATTTT.

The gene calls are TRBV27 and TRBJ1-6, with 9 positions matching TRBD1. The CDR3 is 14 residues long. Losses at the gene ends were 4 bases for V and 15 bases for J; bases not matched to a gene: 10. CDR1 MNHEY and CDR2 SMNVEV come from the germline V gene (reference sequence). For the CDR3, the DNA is TGTGCCAGCAGTTCCCCAGGTTTGGGACAGGGCCTCCACTTT. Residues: CASSSPGLGQGLHF.

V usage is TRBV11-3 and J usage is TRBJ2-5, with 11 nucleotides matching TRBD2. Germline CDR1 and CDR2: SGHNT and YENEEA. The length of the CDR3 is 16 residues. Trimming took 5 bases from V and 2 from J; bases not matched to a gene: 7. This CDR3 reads CASSTSGTSGQETQYF. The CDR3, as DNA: TGTGCCAGCAGCACATCCGGGACTAGCGGACAAGAGACCCAGTACTTC.

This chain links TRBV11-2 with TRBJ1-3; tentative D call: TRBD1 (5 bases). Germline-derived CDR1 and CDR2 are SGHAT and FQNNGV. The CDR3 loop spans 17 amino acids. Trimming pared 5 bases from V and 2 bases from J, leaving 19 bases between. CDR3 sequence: CASSNRKTWGAGNTIYF. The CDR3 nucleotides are TGTGCCAGCAGCAACCGAAAAACTTGGGGGGCTGGAAACACCATATATTTT.

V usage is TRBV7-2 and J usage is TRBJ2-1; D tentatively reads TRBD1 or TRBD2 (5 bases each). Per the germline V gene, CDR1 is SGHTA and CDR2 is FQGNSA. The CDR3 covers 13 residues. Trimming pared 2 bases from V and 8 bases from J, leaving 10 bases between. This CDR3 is CASSLNRGDEQFF. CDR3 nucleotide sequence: TGTGCCAGCAGCTTAAACCGAGGGGATGAGCAGTTCTTC.

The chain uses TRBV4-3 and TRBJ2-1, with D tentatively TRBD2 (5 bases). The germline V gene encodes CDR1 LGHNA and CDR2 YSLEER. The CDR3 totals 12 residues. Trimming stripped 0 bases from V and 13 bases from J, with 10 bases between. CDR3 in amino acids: CASSQDRTLQFF. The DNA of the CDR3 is TGCGCCAGCAGCCAAGACCGGACTCTTCAGTTCTTC.

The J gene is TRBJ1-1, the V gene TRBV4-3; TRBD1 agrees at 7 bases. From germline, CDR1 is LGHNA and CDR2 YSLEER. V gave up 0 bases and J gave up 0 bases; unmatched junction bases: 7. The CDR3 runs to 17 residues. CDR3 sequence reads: CASSQDLTGWVNTEAFF. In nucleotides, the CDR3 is TGCGCCAGCAGCCAAGATCTGACAGGGTGGGTGAACACTGAAGCTTTCTTT.

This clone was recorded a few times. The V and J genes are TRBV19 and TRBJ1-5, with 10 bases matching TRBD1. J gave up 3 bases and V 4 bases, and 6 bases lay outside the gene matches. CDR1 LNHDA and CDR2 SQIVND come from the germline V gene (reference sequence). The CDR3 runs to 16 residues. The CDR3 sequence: CASSTTGQGDNQPQHF. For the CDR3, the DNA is TGTGCCAGTAGTACCACCGGACAGGGGGACAATCAGCCCCAGCATTTT.

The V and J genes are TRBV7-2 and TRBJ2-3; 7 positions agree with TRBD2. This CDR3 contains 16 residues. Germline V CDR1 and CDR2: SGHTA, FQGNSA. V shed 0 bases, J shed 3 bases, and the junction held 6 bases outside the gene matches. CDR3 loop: CASSLAGGPSTDTQYF. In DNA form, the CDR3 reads TGTGCCAGCAGCTTAGCGGGAGGGCCCTCGACAGATACGCAGTATTTT.

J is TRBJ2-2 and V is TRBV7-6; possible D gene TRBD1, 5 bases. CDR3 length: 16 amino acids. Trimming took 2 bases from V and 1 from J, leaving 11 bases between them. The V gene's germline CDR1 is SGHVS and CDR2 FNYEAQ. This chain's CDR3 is CASSLQPTGNTGELFF. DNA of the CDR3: TGTGCCAGCAGCTTACAGCCAACAGGGAACACCGGGGAGCTGTTTTTT.

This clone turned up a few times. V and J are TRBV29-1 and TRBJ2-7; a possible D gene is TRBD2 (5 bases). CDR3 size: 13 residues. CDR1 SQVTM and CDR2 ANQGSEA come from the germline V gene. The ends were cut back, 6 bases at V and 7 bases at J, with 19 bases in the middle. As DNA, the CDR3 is TGCAGCGTCAGGACCGGAACCACGGGGGAGCAGTACTTC. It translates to CSVRTGTTGEQYF.

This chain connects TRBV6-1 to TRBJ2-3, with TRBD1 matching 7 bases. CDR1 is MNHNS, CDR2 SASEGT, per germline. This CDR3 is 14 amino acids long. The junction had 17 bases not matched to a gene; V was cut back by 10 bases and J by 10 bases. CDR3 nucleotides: TGTGCCACCAACACACGACAGGGAGTCATGGCGCAGTATTTT. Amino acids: CATNTRQGVMAQYF.

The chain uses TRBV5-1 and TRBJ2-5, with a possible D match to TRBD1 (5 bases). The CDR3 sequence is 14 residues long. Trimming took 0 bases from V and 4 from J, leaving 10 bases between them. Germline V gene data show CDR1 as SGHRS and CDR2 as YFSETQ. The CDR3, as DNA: TGCGCCAGCAGCTTGGTTCAGGGTGGAGAGACCCAGTACTTC. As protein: CASSLVQGGETQYF.